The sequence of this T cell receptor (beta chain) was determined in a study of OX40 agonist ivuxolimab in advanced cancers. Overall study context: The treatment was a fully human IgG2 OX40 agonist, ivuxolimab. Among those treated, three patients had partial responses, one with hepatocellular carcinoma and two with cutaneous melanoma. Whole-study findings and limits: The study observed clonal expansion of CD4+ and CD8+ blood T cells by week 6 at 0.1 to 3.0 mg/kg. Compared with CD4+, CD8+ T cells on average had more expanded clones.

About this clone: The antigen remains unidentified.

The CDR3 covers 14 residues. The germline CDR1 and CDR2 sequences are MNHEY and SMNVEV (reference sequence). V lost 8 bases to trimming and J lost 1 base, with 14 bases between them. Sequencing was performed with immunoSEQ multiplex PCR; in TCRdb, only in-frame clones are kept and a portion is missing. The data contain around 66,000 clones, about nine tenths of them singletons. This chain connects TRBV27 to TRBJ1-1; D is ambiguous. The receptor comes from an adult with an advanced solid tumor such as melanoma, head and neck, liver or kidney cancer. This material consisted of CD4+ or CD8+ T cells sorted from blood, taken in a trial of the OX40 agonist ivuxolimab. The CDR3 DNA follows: TGTGCCAGCCTCCGGAGTGGGAGGAACACTGAAGCTTTCTTT. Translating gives CASLRSGRNTEAFF.